Listed below are T cell receptor beta chains from one sample, sequenced in a study of CD8+CD57+ T cells in acquired aplastic anemia. MiXCR, run by TCRdb on the reads, gives a single entry per CDR3 protein. The sample includes approximately 190,000 distinct CDR3 sequences, under 70% of them seen just once. The sequenced sample consisted of sorted CD4+, CD8+, or CD8+CD57+ T cells (not recorded which) from PBMCs. Every receptor here comes from a human donor with severe aplastic anemia or a healthy control (not recorded which). CDR3s leave out the opening cysteine and the closing phenylalanine or tryptophan.

V: TRBV7-2; J: TRBJ2-5; CDR3: ASSLARGHNETQY
V: TRBV15; J: TRBJ1-4; CDR3: ATSALSGRNEKLF
V: TRBV6-2/TRBV6-3; J: TRBJ2-2; CDR3: ASSYSFGELF
V: TRBV29-1; J: TRBJ1-3; CDR3: SVEFGNTIY
V: TRBV25-1; J: TRBJ1-1; CDR3: AAARVNTEAF
V: TRBV9; J: TRBJ2-2; CDR3: ASSVGGEGTGELF
V: TRBV10-1; J: TRBJ2-5; CDR3: ASSESAGDRETQY
V: TRBV7-9; J: TRBJ2-5; CDR3: ASSLDRDRVPLRPDQETQY
V: TRBV5-8; J: TRBJ1-5; CDR3: ASSSTGRRNQPQH
V: TRBV7-2; J: TRBJ1-2; CDR3: ASSLLRGETYGYT
V: TRBV7-2; J: TRBJ1-5; CDR3: ASSLRSGGGQPQH
V: TRBV20-1; J: -; CDR3: SGEGTVNNEQF
V: TRBV6-6; J: TRBJ2-1; CDR3: ASTPGAYNEQF
V: TRBV3-1; J: TRBJ1-3; CDR3: ASTETGSGGNTIY
V: TRBV20-1; J: TRBJ2-2; CDR3: SARGQMTGELL
V: TRBV6-6; J: TRBJ2-3; CDR3: ASSGGLTGTQY
V: TRBV29-1; J: TRBJ1-2; CDR3: SVEGGFGGQTNYGYT
V: TRBV19; J: TRBJ2-2; CDR3: ASRWTAGELF
V: TRBV25-1; J: TRBJ1-2; CDR3: ASSPTGPGYGYT
V: TRBV7-9; J: TRBJ2-7; CDR3: ASSLEREQY
V: TRBV19; J: TRBJ1-5; CDR3: ASSFSGGSSQPQH